This TCR beta chain was obtained from a study of blood T cells in healthy people across ages. Caucasian, healthy and from Russia, the donors were aged between about 6 and 90. Total RNA, at least 5 micrograms per sample, was extracted from PBMCs. Study-level points and caveats: TCR beta diversity per million T cells fell roughly linearly with age. Unsorted PBMCs prevented conclusive naive versus antigen-experienced comparison.

Using a J-beta primer mix together with a sample-barcoded 5' primer, a second PCR was run for roughly 7 to 11 cycles. TCRdb processed the 5' RACE reads anew with MiXCR; each CDR3 protein has one entry. The table includes about 810,000 distinct CDR3 sequences, approximately 35% detected once. The CDR3 is 11 amino acids. Germline assignment: CDR1 SEHNR and CDR2 FQNEAQ (reference sequence). V shed 6 bases and J shed 5 bases, with 7 bases lying between them. The table lists this clonotype with many counts. The antigen remains undetermined. The specimen was blood. The chain uses TRBV7-9 and TRBJ2-5; D is uncertain. This sequence originates from a man in his late teens or twenties in good health. As DNA, the CDR3 is TGTGCCAGCAGTCAGTGGGAGACCCAGTACTTC. Protein: CASSQWETQYF.